These 8 T cell receptor beta chains originate from one sample sequenced in a study of blood T cell repertoires in COVID-19. Libraries were prepared by immunoSEQ multiplex PCR; TCRdb keeps only in-frame clonotypes and omits some of them. The sample includes under 250,000 clones, around 80% of them seen just once. The specimen sequenced was peripheral blood. These receptors were taken from a woman aged 55-70 years who had recovered from COVID-19.

This chain joins TRBV27 and TRBJ2-3; maybe TRBD1 (7 bases). The V and J ends lost 2 bases and 1 base respectively, with 13 bases between them. The CDR3 extends over 16 amino acids. Germline V gene sequence: CDR1 MNHEY, CDR2 SMNVEV (reference sequence). Here the CDR3 reads CASSLQGGEGTDTQYF. CDR3 coding DNA: TGTGCCAGCAGTTTACAGGGGGGAGAGGGCACAGATACGCAGTATTTT.

This rearrangement joins TRBV7-3 to TRBJ2-5; TRBD1 matches 7 bases. CDR1 SGHTA and CDR2 FQGTGA come from the germline V gene. The CDR3 covers 14 residues. Germline trimming cut 4 bases from V and 5 bases from J; bases unmatched to any gene: 7. CDR3 in DNA: TGTGCCAGCAGCTCAAACAGGGGCGGGGAGACCCAGTACTTC. Encoded protein: CASSSNRGGETQYF.

This chain links TRBV5-8 with TRBJ1-4; 9 nucleotides line up with TRBD1. Per germline, CDR1 SGHTS and CDR2 YDEGEE. J was trimmed by 7 bases and V by 4 bases; bases with no gene match: 8. CDR3 size: 15 residues. CDR3 sequence reads: CASSLPGQGSEKLFF. The CDR3 DNA follows: TGTGCCAGCAGCCTTCCGGGACAGGGAAGTGAAAAACTGTTTTTT.

The genes are TRBV7-8 and TRBJ2-1; 9 positions agree with TRBD2. Germline CDR1 is SGHVS and CDR2 is FQNEAQ. The CDR3 is 16 residues long. V dropped 5 bases and J dropped 5; count of bases not matched to a gene: 10. DNA for the CDR3: TGTGCCAGCAGCCCCCGCACGAGACTAGCGGACAATGAGCAGTTCTTC. It yields the protein CASSPRTRLADNEQFF. The full variable domain, rest sourced from reference TRBV7-8 and TRBJ2-1, is GAGVSQSPRYKVAKRGQDVALRCDPISGHVSLFWYQQALGQGPEFLTYFQNEAQLDKSGLPSDRFFAERPEGSVSTLKIQRTQQEDSAVYLCASSPRTRLADNEQFFGPGTRLTVL.

V is TRBV6-1 and J is TRBJ1-1; D may be TRBD1 (5 bases). V was trimmed by 1 base and J by 2 bases, leaving 11 bases between them. From germline, CDR1 is MNHNS and CDR2 SASEGT. The CDR3 is 15 residues long. The CDR3 protein is CASSEEGAGNTEAFF. CDR3 DNA sequence: TGTGCCAGCAGTGAAGAAGGGGCGGGAAACACTGAAGCTTTCTTT.

This chain links TRBV5-1 with TRBJ2-2, with D perhaps TRBD2 (5 bases). V dropped 0 bases and J dropped 5 bases, with 8 bases sitting between them. The CDR3 has 14 amino acids. In germline, CDR1 is SGHRS, CDR2 YFSETQ. The CDR3, as DNA: TGCGCCAGCAGCTTGGTCGGGGTAACCGGGGAGCTGTTTTTT. Translating gives CASSLVGVTGELFF.

The rearrangement uses TRBV19 and TRBJ1-2, with 8 nucleotides matching TRBD1. V dropped 1 base and J dropped 3; count of bases not matched to a gene: 4. The germline gives CDR1 LNHDA, CDR2 SQIVND (reference sequence). CDR3 size: 15 residues. CDR3: CASSIGTGTDYGYTF. In DNA, the CDR3 is TGTGCCAGTAGTATAGGGACAGGGACCGACTATGGCTACACCTTC.

The chain employs TRBV9 and TRBJ2-1; 8 bases map to TRBD2. V trimming: 0 bases; J trimming: 5 bases; junction bases outside the gene matches: 7. CDR3 size: 16 residues. The germline V gene has CDR1 SGDLS and CDR2 YYNGEE. The CDR3 nucleotides are TGTGCCAGCAGCGTAGGTCGAGCGGGGGTTAACAATGAGCAGTTCTTC. Translating gives CASSVGRAGVNNEQFF.